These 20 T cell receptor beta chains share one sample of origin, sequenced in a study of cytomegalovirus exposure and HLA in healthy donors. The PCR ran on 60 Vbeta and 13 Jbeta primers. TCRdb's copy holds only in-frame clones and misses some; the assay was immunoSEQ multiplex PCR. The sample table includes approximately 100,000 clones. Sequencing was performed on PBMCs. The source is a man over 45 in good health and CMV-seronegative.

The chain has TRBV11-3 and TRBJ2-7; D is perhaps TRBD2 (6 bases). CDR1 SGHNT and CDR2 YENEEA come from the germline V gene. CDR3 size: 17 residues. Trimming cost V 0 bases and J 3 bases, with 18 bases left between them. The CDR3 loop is CASSLDGGAVPLYEQYF. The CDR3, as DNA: TGTGCCAGCAGCTTAGACGGAGGGGCCGTCCCCCTCTACGAGCAGTACTTC.

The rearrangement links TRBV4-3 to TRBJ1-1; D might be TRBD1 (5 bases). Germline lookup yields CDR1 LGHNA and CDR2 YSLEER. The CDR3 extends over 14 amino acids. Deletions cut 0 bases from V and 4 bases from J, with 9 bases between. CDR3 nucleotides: TGCGCCAGCAGCCAAGACCCAGGGCTCACTGAAGCTTTCTTT. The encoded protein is CASSQDPGLTEAFF.

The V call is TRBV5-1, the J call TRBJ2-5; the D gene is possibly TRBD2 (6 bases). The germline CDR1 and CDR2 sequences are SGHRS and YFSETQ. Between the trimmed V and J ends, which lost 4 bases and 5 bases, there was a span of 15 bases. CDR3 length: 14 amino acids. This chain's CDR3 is CASSGGTSEETQYF. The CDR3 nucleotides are TGCGCCAGCAGCGGGGGGACGTCTGAGGAGACCCAGTACTTC.

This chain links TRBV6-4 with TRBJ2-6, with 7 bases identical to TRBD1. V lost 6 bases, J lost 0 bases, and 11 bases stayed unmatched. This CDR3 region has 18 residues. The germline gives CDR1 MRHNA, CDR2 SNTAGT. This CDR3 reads CASREPGQVRSGANVLTF. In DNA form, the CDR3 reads TGTGCCAGCAGGGAACCAGGACAGGTACGCTCTGGGGCCAACGTCCTGACTTTC.

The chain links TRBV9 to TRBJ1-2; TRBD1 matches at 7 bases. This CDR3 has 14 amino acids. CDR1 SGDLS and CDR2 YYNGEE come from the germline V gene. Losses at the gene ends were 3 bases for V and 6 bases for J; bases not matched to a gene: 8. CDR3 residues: CASSAGGHRDGYTF. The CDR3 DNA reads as TGTGCCAGCAGCGCAGGGGGTCATAGGGATGGCTACACCTTC.

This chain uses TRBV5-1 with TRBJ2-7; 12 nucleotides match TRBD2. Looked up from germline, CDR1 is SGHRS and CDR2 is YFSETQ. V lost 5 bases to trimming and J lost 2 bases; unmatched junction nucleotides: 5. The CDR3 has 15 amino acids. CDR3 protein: CASSSTSGGTYEQYF. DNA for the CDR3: TGCGCCAGCAGTTCGACTAGCGGGGGAACCTACGAGCAGTACTTC.

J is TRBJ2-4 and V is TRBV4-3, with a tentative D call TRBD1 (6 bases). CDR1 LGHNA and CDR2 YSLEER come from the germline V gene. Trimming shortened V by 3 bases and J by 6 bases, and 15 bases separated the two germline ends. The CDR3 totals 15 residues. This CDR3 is CASSQDTGTRNIQYF. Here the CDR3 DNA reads TGCGCCAGCAGCCAGGACACAGGGACAAGAAACATTCAGTACTTC.

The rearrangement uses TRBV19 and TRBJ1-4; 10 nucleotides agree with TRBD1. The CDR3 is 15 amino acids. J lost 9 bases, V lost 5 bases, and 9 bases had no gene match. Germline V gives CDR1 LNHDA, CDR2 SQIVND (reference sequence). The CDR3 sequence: CASSVPTGGGKKLFF. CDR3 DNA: TGTGCCAGTAGTGTACCGACAGGGGGCGGGAAAAAACTGTTTTTT. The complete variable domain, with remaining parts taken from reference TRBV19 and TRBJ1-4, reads DGGITQSPKYLFRKEGQNVTLSCEQNLNHDAMYWYRQDPGQGLRLIYYSQIVNDFQKGDIAEGYSVSREKKESFPLTVTSAQKNPTAFYLCASSVPTGGGKKLFFGSGTQLSVL.

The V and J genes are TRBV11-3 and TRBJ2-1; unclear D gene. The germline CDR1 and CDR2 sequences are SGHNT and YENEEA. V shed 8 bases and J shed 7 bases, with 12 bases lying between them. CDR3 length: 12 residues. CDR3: CASGIAYNEQFF. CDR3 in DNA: TGTGCCAGCGGAATAGCTTATAATGAGCAGTTCTTC.

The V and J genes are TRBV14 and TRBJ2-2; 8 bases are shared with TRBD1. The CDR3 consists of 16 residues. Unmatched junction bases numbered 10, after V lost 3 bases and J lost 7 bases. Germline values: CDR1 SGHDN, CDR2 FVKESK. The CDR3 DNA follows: TGTGCCAGCAGCCATCGGACAGGGTTTACTATCGGGGAGCTGTTTTTT. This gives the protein CASSHRTGFTIGELFF.

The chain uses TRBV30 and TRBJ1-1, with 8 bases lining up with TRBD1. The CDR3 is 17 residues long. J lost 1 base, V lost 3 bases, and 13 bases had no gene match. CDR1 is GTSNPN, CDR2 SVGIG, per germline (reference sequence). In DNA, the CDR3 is TGTGCCTGGAGGTCCCCACGACCGGGACAGGAGAACACTGAAGCTTTCTTT. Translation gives CAWRSPRPGQENTEAFF.

The CDR3 sequence: CASSQVPGPDGYTF. The CDR3 bases are TGCGCCAGCAGCCAAGTCCCAGGGCCGGATGGCTACACCTTC. V usage is TRBV4-3 and J usage is TRBJ1-2, with D maybe TRBD1 (5 bases). Trimming removed 1 base from V and 6 bases from J, with 12 bases in between. Germline V CDR1 and CDR2: LGHNA, YSLEER. This CDR3 has 14 amino acids.

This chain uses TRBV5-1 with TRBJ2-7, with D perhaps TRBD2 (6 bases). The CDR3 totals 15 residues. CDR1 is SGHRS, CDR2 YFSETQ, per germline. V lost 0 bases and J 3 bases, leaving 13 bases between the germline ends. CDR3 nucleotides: TGCGCCAGCAGCTTGGGGGGACTGGGGTTCTACGAGCAGTACTTC. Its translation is CASSLGGLGFYEQYF.

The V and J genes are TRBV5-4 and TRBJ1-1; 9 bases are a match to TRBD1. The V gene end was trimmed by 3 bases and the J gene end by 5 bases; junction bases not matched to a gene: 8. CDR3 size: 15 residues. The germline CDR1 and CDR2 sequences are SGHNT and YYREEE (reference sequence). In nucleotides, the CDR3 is TGTGCCAGCAGCTCCGGGACAGGGAAGTATACTGAAGCTTTCTTT. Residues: CASSSGTGKYTEAFF. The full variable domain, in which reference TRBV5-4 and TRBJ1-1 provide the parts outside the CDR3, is ETGVTQSPTHLIKTRGQQVTLRCSSQSGHNTVSWYQQALGQGPQFIFQYYREEENGRGNFPPRFSGLQFPNYSSELNVNALELDDSALYLCASSSGTGKYTEAFFGQGTRLTVV.

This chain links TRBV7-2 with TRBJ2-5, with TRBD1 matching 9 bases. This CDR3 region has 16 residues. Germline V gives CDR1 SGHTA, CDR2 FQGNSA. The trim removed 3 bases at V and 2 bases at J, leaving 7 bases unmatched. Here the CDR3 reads CASSLGQGFGQETQYF. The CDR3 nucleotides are TGTGCCAGCAGCTTGGGACAGGGCTTCGGGCAAGAGACCCAGTACTTC.

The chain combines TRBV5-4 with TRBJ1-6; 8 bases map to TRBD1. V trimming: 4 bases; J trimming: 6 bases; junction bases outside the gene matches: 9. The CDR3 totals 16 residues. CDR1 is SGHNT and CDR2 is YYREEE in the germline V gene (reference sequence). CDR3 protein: CASSPAGGAGNSPLHF. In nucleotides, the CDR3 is TGTGCCAGCAGCCCAGCAGGGGGCGCCGGTAATTCACCCCTCCACTTT.

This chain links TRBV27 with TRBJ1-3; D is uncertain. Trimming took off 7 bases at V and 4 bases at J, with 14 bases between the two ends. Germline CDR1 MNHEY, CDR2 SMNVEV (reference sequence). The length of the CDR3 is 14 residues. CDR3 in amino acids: CASKRGNEGNTIYF. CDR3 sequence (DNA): TGTGCCAGCAAACGGGGTAATGAAGGAAACACCATATATTTT.

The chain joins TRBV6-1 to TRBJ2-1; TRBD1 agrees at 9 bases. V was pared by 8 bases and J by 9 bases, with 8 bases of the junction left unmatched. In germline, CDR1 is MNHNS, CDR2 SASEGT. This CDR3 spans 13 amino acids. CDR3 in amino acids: CASVQGAVSEQFF. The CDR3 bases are TGTGCCAGCGTACAGGGGGCGGTCAGTGAGCAGTTCTTC.

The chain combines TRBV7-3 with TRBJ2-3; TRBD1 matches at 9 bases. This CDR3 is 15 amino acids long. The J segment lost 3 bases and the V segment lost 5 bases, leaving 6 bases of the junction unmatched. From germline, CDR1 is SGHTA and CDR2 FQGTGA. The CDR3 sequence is CASSPTGGRTDTQYF. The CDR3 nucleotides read TGTGCCAGCAGCCCGACAGGGGGTCGGACAGATACGCAGTATTTT.

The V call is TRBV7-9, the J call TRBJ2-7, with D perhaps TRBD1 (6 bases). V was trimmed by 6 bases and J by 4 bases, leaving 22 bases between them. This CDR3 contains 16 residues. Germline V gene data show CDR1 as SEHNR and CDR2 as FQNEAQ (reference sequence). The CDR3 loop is CASRHTQGRNFYEQYF. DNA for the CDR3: TGTGCCAGCAGGCACACCCAGGGGCGAAACTTTTACGAGCAGTACTTC.